This T cell receptor (beta chain) was sequenced for a study of T cell changes during pregnancy in multiple sclerosis. This clone was counted a single time. Assay: immunoSEQ multiplex PCR; the TCRdb copy retains only in-frame clones and omits some. The table has 65,000 to 90,000 clones, about 90% seen once. V shed 0 bases and J 1 base; nucleotides not matched to a gene: 7. CDR1 is SGDLS and CDR2 is YYNGEE in the germline V gene. The CDR3 spans 17 residues. The sequences come from CD4+ T cells from peripheral blood mononuclear cells, collected after pregnancy. The chain employs TRBV9 and TRBJ2-1, with 7 positions matching TRBD2. This receptor was obtained from a female donor with multiple sclerosis, enrolled in a pregnancy study. The CDR3 DNA follows: TGTGCCAGCAGCGTAGGTTCAGGGACTACGTCCTACAATGAGCAGTTCTTC. Its protein is CASSVGSGTTSYNEQFF.